What follows are 32 T cell receptor beta chains derived from one specimen sequenced in a study of cytomegalovirus exposure and HLA in healthy donors. 60 Vbeta and 13 Jbeta primers were used in PCR. Method: immunoSEQ multiplex PCR; TCRdb's copy keeps in-frame clones and lacks some. The sample yields about 190,000 clones, 75% to 90% seen once. Sequencing was performed on PBMCs. The receptor set was obtained from a man aged 35-49 years in good health and CMV-seropositive.

The CDR3 reads CSARDREQFF. In nucleotides, the CDR3 is TGCAGCGCCCGGGACAGAGAGCAGTTCTTC. This chain links TRBV29-1 with TRBJ2-1, with 7 bases aligning to TRBD1. Germline V gene lookup returns CDR1 SQVTM and CDR2 ANQGSEA. The CDR3 loop spans 10 amino acids. V gave up 7 bases and J gave up 10 bases; unmatched junction bases: 4.

The chain links TRBV6-4 to TRBJ2-2, with 12 bases matching TRBD1. Germline lookup yields CDR1 MRHNA and CDR2 SNTAGT. J lost 4 bases, V lost 3 bases, and 3 bases had no gene match. The CDR3 consists of 16 residues. The CDR3 region has the DNA TGTGCCAGCAGTGAACCGGGACAGGGGGCCACCGGGGAGCTGTTTTTT. Encoded protein: CASSEPGQGATGELFF.

CDR3 protein: CATLQAPPRYEQYF. CDR3 bases: TGTGCTACCCTACAGGCGCCACCCCGCTACGAGCAGTACTTC. This rearrangement joins TRBV2 to TRBJ2-7, with D possibly TRBD1 on 5 matching bases. Germline assignment: CDR1 SNHLY and CDR2 FYNNEI. The CDR3 is 14 amino acids. Looking up the rest from reference TRBV2 and TRBJ2-7 gives the full variable domain: EPEVTQTPSHQVTQMGQEVILRCVPISNHLYFYWYRQILGQKVEFLVSFYNNEISEKSEIFDDQFSVERPDGSNFTLKIRSTKLEDSAMYFCATLQAPPRYEQYFGPGTRLTVT.

This chain joins TRBV5-6 and TRBJ2-7, with D perhaps TRBD2 (6 bases). Germline V gives CDR1 SGHDT, CDR2 YYEEEE. The CDR3 spans 14 residues. The V end was cut by 4 bases, the J end by 7 bases, with 18 bases between. Here the CDR3 reads CASSQLTMGREQYF. The CDR3 DNA is TGTGCCAGCAGCCAACTCACTATGGGGAGGGAGCAGTACTTC.

V is TRBV10-3 and J is TRBJ2-7; no clear D. V gave up 2 bases and J gave up 2 bases, with 10 bases separating them. The CDR3 runs 14 residues. Germline V gene sequence: CDR1 ENHRY, CDR2 SYGVKD. CDR3 coding DNA: TGTGCCATCAGTGAGCCGGGTCTCCCCTACGAGCAGTACTTC. Protein sequence: CAISEPGLPYEQYF.

In DNA form, the CDR3 reads TGTGCCAGCAGTGAAGGGTGGAACCACGGGGAGACCCAGTACTTC. It specifies CASSEGWNHGETQYF. The V and J genes are TRBV6-1 and TRBJ2-5; D is unresolved. Germline CDR1 is MNHNS and CDR2 is SASEGT. The CDR3 has 15 amino acids. V was trimmed by 1 base and J by 5 bases, leaving 14 bases between them.

The chain couples TRBV4-3 to TRBJ2-3, with 10 bases lining up with TRBD2. Germline V gives CDR1 LGHNA, CDR2 YSLEER. The CDR3 is made up of 17 amino acids. V lost 2 bases and J lost 1; bases outside the gene matches: 6. CDR3 amino acids: CASSQPIAGGRTDTQYF. As DNA, the CDR3 is TGCGCCAGCAGCCAACCCATAGCGGGGGGCCGCACAGATACGCAGTATTTT.

V gene TRBV7-3 combines with J gene TRBJ2-7, with 10 bases matching TRBD1. Per germline, CDR1 SGHTA and CDR2 FQGTGA. The junction had 10 bases not matched to a gene; V was cut back by 5 bases and J by 6 bases. The CDR3 runs to 15 residues. CDR3 DNA: TGTGCCAGCAGCGCTACCGGGACAGGGGCCTCCGAGCAGTACTTC. Its translation is CASSATGTGASEQYF. Supplemented by reference TRBV7-3 and TRBJ2-7, the full variable domain reads GAGVSQTPSNKVTEKGKYVELRCDPISGHTALYWYRQSLGQGPEFLIYFQGTGAADDSGLPNDRFFAVRPEGSVSTLKIQRTERGDSAVYLCASSATGTGASEQYFGPGTRLTVT.

CDR3 sequence (DNA): TGTGCCAGCAGAGTACAGGGCATAGCCAAAAACATTCAGTACTTC. Translation: CASRVQGIAKNIQYF. The chain is built from TRBV2 and TRBJ2-4, with a weak D call TRBD1 (6 bases). Germline V gene lookup returns CDR1 SNHLY and CDR2 FYNNEI. Trimming removed 6 bases from V and 0 bases from J, with 12 bases in between. The CDR3 runs to 15 residues.

The chain combines TRBV27 with TRBJ2-2; 9 nucleotides line up with TRBD1. The CDR3 consists of 14 residues. J gave up 7 bases and V 2 bases, and 2 bases lay outside the gene matches. Germline-derived CDR1 and CDR2 are MNHEY and SMNVEV (reference sequence). Written as DNA, the CDR3 is TGTGCCAGCAGTTTAGGGACAGGGTACGGGGAGCTGTTTTTT. It yields the protein CASSLGTGYGELFF.

The chain couples TRBV6-5 to TRBJ2-1; 9 nucleotides agree with TRBD1. Losses at the gene ends were 6 bases for V and 10 bases for J; bases not matched to a gene: 4. Germline V gene lookup returns CDR1 MNHEY and CDR2 SVGAGI. This CDR3 is 12 amino acids long. The CDR3 loop reads CASSRGTGEQFF. CDR3 bases: TGTGCCAGCAGCCGCGGGACAGGGGAGCAGTTCTTC.

V and J are TRBV6-6 and TRBJ1-3; 9 nucleotides agree with TRBD1. Per germline, CDR1 MNHNY and CDR2 SVGAGI (reference sequence). The trim removed 4 bases at V and 1 base at J, leaving 5 bases unmatched. The CDR3 is 16 residues long. The DNA for the CDR3 is TGTGCCAGCAGTTTGGGACAGGGAATTTCTGGAAACACCATATATTTT. This gives the protein CASSLGQGISGNTIYF.

This chain joins TRBV30 and TRBJ2-5; D gene ambiguous. The J call may be wrong; the DNA end is better matched by TRBJ2-7. The CDR3 is made up of 13 amino acids. Germline V gene sequence: CDR1 GTSNPN, CDR2 SVGIG (reference sequence). DNA of the CDR3: TGTGCCTGGAGTGTAGGTGGTGACTACGAGCAGTACTTC. Translated, it gives CAWSVGGDYEQYF.

This chain links TRBV12-5 with TRBJ2-1, with D possibly matching TRBD1 (5 bases). This CDR3 has 14 residues. Deletions cut 2 bases from V and 7 bases from J, with 12 bases between. Germline V CDR1 and CDR2: LGHNT, FRNRAP. The CDR3 spells CASGLPLKGNEQFF. The CDR3 nucleotides read TGTGCTAGTGGTTTGCCCCTGAAGGGGAATGAGCAGTTCTTC.

DNA of the CDR3: TGTGCCAGCAGTCGACTTACAGGGCGGGAAGCTTTCTTT. Amino acid sequence: CASSRLTGREAFF. The chain recombines TRBV9 with TRBJ1-1; tentatively, D is TRBD1 (6 bases). V was shortened by 5 bases and J by 8 bases, with 16 bases between the two germline ends. The V gene's germline CDR1 is SGDLS and CDR2 YYNGEE. The CDR3 extends over 13 amino acids.

This clone has just a few counts. The V and J genes are TRBV10-1 and TRBJ1-5; the D gene is possibly TRBD1 (5 bases). The CDR3 has 17 amino acids. V was shortened by 0 bases and J by 4 bases, with 16 bases between the two germline ends. Per germline, CDR1 WNHNN and CDR2 SYGVQD (reference sequence). Here the CDR3 reads CASSESRGIGVNQPQHF. For the CDR3, the DNA is TGCGCCAGCAGTGAGTCTCGGGGGATCGGGGTAAATCAGCCCCAGCATTTT.

This rearrangement joins TRBV5-4 to TRBJ2-1; D is perhaps TRBD1 (6 bases). CDR3 length: 13 residues. V lost 4 bases and J 5 bases, leaving 10 bases between the germline ends. Germline V gives CDR1 SGHNT, CDR2 YYREEE (reference sequence). The CDR3 protein is CASSADSNNEQFF. The CDR3 DNA reads as TGTGCCAGCAGCGCGGACAGCAACAATGAGCAGTTCTTC.

This rearrangement joins TRBV7-3 to TRBJ2-5; TRBD1 aligns across 7 bases. CDR1 is SGHTA, CDR2 FQGTGA, per germline. The CDR3 loop spans 15 amino acids. The V segment lost 2 bases and the J segment 5 bases; nucleotides outside the gene matches: 8. The CDR3 is CASSLGRGSSETQYF. Here the CDR3 DNA reads TGTGCCAGCAGCTTAGGCAGGGGGAGTTCGGAGACCCAGTACTTC.

This clone has only a few counts. The chain recombines TRBV10-3 with TRBJ1-2, with a possible D match to TRBD1 (5 bases). Deletions cut 4 bases from V and 4 bases from J, with 16 bases between. The CDR3 is 15 amino acids. Germline loops: CDR1 ENHRY, CDR2 SYGVKD. This CDR3 is CAISGGARRLYGYTF. The CDR3 coding sequence is TGTGCCATCAGTGGGGGCGCCCGAAGGCTCTATGGCTACACCTTC.

The chain couples TRBV15 to TRBJ2-7; a possible D gene is TRBD1 (6 bases). The CDR3 contains 14 residues. Trimming stripped 0 bases from V and 5 bases from J, with 11 bases between. Germline V gene lookup returns CDR1 LNHNV and CDR2 YYDKDF (reference sequence). The CDR3 DNA reads as TGTGCCACCAGCAGAGAAGCAGGGGCTCACGAGCAGTACTTC. Encoded protein: CATSREAGAHEQYF.

The chain links TRBV30 to TRBJ1-1, with D tentatively TRBD1 (6 bases). V was cut by 3 bases and J by 1 base, with 12 bases left in between. Looked up from germline, CDR1 is GTSNPN and CDR2 is SVGIG (reference sequence). The CDR3 sequence is 14 residues long. The CDR3 sequence is CAWRTETGNTEAFF. The CDR3 bases are TGTGCCTGGAGGACGGAGACAGGGAACACTGAAGCTTTCTTT.

This chain connects TRBV9 to TRBJ2-5; the D gene is possibly TRBD2 (6 bases). V was shortened by 1 base and J by 1 base, with 11 bases between the two germline ends. This CDR3 region has 15 residues. Germline values: CDR1 SGDLS, CDR2 YYNGEE. The CDR3 DNA sequence: TGTGCCAGCAGCGTATCGCGCGGGGCCCAAGAGACCCAGTACTTC. The encoded protein is CASSVSRGAQETQYF.

This clone showed up just once. The chain recombines TRBV7-9 with TRBJ2-7; 9 bases match TRBD1. V was pared by 5 bases and J by 2 bases, with 7 bases of the junction left unmatched. The CDR3 loop spans 15 amino acids. CDR1 SEHNR and CDR2 FQNEAQ come from the germline V gene (reference sequence). CDR3 sequence (DNA): TGTGCCAGCAGCGCCCGGGGGGACAGGGCCTACGAGCAGTACTTC. This translates into CASSARGDRAYEQYF.

The rearrangement uses TRBV28 and TRBJ2-7; D uncertain. Germline lookup yields CDR1 MDHEN and CDR2 SYDVKM. The CDR3 covers 14 residues. Deletions cut 5 bases from V and 2 bases from J, with 13 bases between. The CDR3 coding sequence is TGTGCCAGCAGTATCCTACTAAGGACCTACGAGCAGTACTTC. Protein product: CASSILLRTYEQYF.

The J gene is TRBJ2-1, the V gene TRBV2, with 8 bases identical to TRBD1. V was clipped by 7 bases and J by 6 bases; unmatched bases: 8. This CDR3 region has 14 residues. Looked up from germline, CDR1 is SNHLY and CDR2 is FYNNEI. CDR3 residues: CASNWDRRGNEQFF. The CDR3 DNA sequence: TGTGCCAGCAACTGGGACAGGAGGGGCAATGAGCAGTTCTTC.

The rearrangement links TRBV5-1 to TRBJ2-5; 7 bases are shared with TRBD2. CDR3 size: 15 residues. Germline V gives CDR1 SGHRS, CDR2 YFSETQ. Unmatched junction bases numbered 8, after V lost 4 bases and J lost 2 bases. The CDR3 region is CASSKNAGEQETQYF. Written as DNA, the CDR3 is TGCGCCAGCAGCAAGAATGCGGGGGAACAAGAGACCCAGTACTTC.

This chain uses TRBV6-5 with TRBJ2-1, with 9 bases aligning to TRBD2. Germline CDR1 and CDR2: MNHEY and SVGAGI. This CDR3 is built from 15 residues. After removal of 5 bases from V and 8 bases from J, the junction contained 10 bases not matched to a gene. The DNA for the CDR3 is TGTGCCAGCAGTGTAGGCCGCGGGGGGGTCCATGAGCAGTTCTTC. Amino acids: CASSVGRGGVHEQFF.

J is TRBJ1-2 and V is TRBV5-5, with a tentative D call TRBD1 (6 bases). Germline V gene data show CDR1 as SGHKS and CDR2 as YYEKEE (reference sequence). The CDR3 extends over 12 amino acids. The V gene lost 4 bases and the J gene lost 8 bases, with 12 bases spanning the gap. CDR3: CASSVTGSGYTF. DNA of the CDR3: TGTGCCAGCAGCGTTACAGGGTCGGGCTACACCTTC.

This rearrangement joins TRBV7-8 to TRBJ2-5, with D maybe TRBD1 (6 bases). The CDR3 loop spans 13 amino acids. Germline values: CDR1 SGHVS, CDR2 FQNEAQ. The V end was cut by 1 base, the J end by 6 bases, with 9 bases between. CDR3 in DNA: TGTGCCAGCAGCTTAGACAGGGTACAGACCCAGTACTTC. Amino acid sequence: CASSLDRVQTQYF.

The chain combines TRBV18 with TRBJ2-1, with 12 positions matching TRBD2. This CDR3 is 15 amino acids long. Germline CDR1 and CDR2: KGHSH and LQKENI. J was trimmed by 6 bases and V by 6 bases; bases with no gene match: 6. This CDR3 reads CASSRPSGGANEQFF. The CDR3 DNA is TGTGCCAGCTCTCGCCCTAGCGGGGGGGCCAATGAGCAGTTCTTC.

The J gene is TRBJ2-5, the V gene TRBV18; 12 bases are shared with TRBD2. The CDR3 has 16 residues. Germline CDR1 KGHSH, CDR2 LQKENI. V lost 3 bases and J lost 5; bases outside the gene matches: 7. CDR3 residues: CASSPLAGGPVETQYF. In DNA, the CDR3 is TGTGCCAGCTCACCTCTAGCGGGGGGGCCAGTGGAGACCCAGTACTTC. The full variable domain, in which reference TRBV18 and TRBJ2-5 provide the parts outside the CDR3, is NAGVMQNPRHLVRRRGQEARLRCSPMKGHSHVYWYRQLPEEGLKFMVYLQKENIIDESGMPKERFSAEFPKEGPSILRIQQVVRGDSAAYFCASSPLAGGPVETQYFGPGTRLLVL.

The chain carries TRBV30 and TRBJ1-2; D gene unclear. CDR1 GTSNPN and CDR2 SVGIG come from the germline V gene (reference sequence). V was shortened by 3 bases and J by 3 bases, with 5 bases between the two germline ends. CDR3 size: 11 residues. CDR3 sequence (DNA): TGTGCCTGGAGCCCTTACTATGGCTACACCTTC. Its protein product is CAWSPYYGYTF.